The entry below describes one T cell receptor beta chain. This record belongs to a study of beta chain features in type 1 diabetes. Of the isolated RNA, all was reverse transcribed, and so the sequenced material was expressed TCRB transcripts. Sequencing was performed with immunoSEQ multiplex PCR; in TCRdb, only in-frame clones are kept and a portion is missing. This table has tens of thousands of clones, about a third appearing once. The specimen was stem cell memory CD4+ T cells from blood. This sequence originates from a young woman in good health.

CDR3 DNA sequence: TGCGCCAGCAGCACAGGACTACAGACAACTAATGAAAAACTGTTTTTT. This gives the protein CASSTGLQTTNEKLFF. V gene TRBV5-1 combines with J gene TRBJ1-4; weak D call: TRBD1 (5 bases). This CDR3 spans 16 amino acids. Trimming pared 4 bases from V and 0 bases from J, leaving 13 bases between. CDR1 and CDR2 from the germline V gene are SGHRS and YFSETQ.